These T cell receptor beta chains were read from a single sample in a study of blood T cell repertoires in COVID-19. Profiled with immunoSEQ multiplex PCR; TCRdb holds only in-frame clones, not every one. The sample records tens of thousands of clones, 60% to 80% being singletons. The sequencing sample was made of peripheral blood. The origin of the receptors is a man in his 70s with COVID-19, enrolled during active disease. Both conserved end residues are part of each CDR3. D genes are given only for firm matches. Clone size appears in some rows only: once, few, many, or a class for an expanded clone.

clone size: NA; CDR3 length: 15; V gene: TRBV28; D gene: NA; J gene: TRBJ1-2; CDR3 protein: CASSLGYTANYGYTF; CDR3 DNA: TGTGCCAGCAGTTTAGGGTACACAGCTAACTATGGCTACACCTTC
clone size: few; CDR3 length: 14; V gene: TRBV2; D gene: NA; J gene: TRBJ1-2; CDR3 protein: CASISGTEIYGYTF; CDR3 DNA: TGTGCCAGCATAAGCGGGACTGAAATTTATGGCTACACCTTC
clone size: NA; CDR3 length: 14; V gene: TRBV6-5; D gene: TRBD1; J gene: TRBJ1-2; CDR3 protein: CASSYSMAGGGYTF; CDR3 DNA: TGTGCCAGCAGTTACTCGATGGCAGGGGGTGGCTACACCTTC
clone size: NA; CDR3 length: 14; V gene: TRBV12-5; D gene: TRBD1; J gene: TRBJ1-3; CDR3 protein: CASAPGQGLNTIYF; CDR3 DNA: TGTGCTAGTGCCCCGGGACAGGGCCTGAACACCATATATTTT
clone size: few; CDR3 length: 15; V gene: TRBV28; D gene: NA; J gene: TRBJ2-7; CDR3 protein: CASSSLSGPRYEQYF; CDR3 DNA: TGTGCCAGCAGCTCTCTTAGCGGTCCTCGCTACGAGCAGTACTTC
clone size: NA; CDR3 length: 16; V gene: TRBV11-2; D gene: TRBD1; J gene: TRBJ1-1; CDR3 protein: CASSPWTGSTGGEAFF; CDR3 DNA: TGTGCCAGCAGCCCCTGGACAGGGTCAACCGGTGGTGAAGCTTTCTTT
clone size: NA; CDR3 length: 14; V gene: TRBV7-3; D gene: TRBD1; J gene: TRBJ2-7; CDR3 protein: CASSLGQGGNEQYF; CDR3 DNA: TGTGCCAGCAGCTTAGGACAGGGTGGCAACGAGCAGTACTTC
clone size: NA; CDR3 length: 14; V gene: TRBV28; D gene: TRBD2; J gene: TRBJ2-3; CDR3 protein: CASSPSGVGDTQYF; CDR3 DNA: TGTGCCAGCAGTCCAAGCGGGGTCGGGGATACGCAGTATTTT
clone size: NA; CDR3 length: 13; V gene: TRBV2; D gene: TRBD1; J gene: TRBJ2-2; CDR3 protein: CASSNRGAGELFF; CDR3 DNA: TGTGCCAGCAGCAACAGGGGGGCCGGGGAGCTGTTTTTT
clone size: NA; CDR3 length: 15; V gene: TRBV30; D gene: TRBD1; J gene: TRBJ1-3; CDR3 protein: CAWQWPGGSGNTIYF; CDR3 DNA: TGTGCCTGGCAGTGGCCAGGGGGTTCGGGAAACACCATATATTTT
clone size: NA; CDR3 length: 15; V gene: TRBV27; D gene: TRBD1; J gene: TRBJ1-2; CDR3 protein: CASSLEQGAFGGYTF; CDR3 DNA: TGTGCCAGCAGTTTGGAACAGGGGGCGTTTGGTGGCTACACCTTC
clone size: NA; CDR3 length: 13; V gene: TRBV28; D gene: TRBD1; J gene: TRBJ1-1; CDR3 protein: CASSSGQGAEAFF; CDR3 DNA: TGTGCCAGCAGTTCGGGACAGGGTGCTGAAGCTTTCTTT
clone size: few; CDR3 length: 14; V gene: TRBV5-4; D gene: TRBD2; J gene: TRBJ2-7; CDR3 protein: CASSKLAVPYEQYF; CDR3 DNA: TGTGCCAGCAGTAAACTAGCGGTACCCTACGAGCAGTACTTC
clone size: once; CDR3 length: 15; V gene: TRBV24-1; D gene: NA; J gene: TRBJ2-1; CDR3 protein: CATRGTQTEYNEQFF; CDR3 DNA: TGTGCCACCCGAGGCACCCAGACTGAGTACAATGAGCAGTTCTTC
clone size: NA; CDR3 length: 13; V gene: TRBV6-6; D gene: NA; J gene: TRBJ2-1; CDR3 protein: CASSYGLVFEQFF; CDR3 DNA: TGTGCCAGCAGTTACGGCCTAGTGTTTGAGCAGTTCTTC
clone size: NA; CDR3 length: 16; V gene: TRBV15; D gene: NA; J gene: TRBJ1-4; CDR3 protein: CATSMGGVATNEKLFF; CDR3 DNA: TGTGCCACCAGCATGGGGGGGGTAGCAACTAATGAAAAACTGTTTTTT
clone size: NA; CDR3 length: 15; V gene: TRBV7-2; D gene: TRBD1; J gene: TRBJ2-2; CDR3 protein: CASSSGQGAFGELFF; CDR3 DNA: TGTGCCAGCAGCTCTGGACAGGGGGCGTTTGGGGAGCTGTTTTTT
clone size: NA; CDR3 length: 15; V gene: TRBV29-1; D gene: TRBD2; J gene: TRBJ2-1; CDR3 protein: CSAGTSVISYNEQFF; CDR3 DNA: TGCAGCGCAGGGACTAGCGTAATCTCCTACAATGAGCAGTTCTTC
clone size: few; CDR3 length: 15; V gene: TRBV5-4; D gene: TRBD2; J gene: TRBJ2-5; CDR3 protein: CASSLSSGMQETQYF; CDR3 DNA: TGTGCCAGCAGCTTGTCTAGCGGGATGCAAGAGACCCAGTACTTC
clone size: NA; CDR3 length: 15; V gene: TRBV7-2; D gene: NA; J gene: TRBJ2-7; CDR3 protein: CASSPQPNGIYEQYF; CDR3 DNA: TGTGCCAGCAGCCCCCAACCCAACGGGATCTACGAGCAGTACTTC
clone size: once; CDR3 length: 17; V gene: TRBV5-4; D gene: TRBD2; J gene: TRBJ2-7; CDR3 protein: CASSLAASGRSVHEQYF; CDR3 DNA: TGTGCCAGCAGCTTGGCCGCTAGCGGGAGGAGCGTTCACGAGCAGTACTTC
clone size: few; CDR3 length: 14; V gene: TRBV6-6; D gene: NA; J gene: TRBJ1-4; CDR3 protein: CASANPVGGEKLFF; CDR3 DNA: TGTGCCAGCGCGAACCCCGTGGGGGGTGAAAAACTGTTTTTT
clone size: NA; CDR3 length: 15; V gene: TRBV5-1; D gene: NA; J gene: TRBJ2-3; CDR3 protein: CASSARGAGTDTQYF; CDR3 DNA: TGCGCCAGCAGCGCACGGGGGGCTGGGACAGATACGCAGTATTTT
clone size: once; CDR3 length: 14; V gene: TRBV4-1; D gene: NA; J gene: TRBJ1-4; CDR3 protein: CASSLGAANEKLFF; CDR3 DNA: TGCGCCAGCAGCCTGGGGGCTGCTAATGAAAAACTGTTTTTT
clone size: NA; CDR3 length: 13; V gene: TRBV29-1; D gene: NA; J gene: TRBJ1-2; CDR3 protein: CSVEPGEAYGYTF; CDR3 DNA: TGCAGCGTTGAACCCGGGGAGGCCTATGGCTACACCTTC
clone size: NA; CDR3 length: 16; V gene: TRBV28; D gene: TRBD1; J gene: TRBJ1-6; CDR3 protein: CASRSRWTGYNSPLHF; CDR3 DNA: TGTGCCAGCCGCTCGCGATGGACAGGGTATAATTCACCCCTCCACTTT
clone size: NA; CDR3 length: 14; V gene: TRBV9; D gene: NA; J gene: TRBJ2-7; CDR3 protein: CASSPGRAPYEQYF; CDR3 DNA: TGTGCCAGCAGCCCGGGGAGAGCTCCCTACGAGCAGTACTTC
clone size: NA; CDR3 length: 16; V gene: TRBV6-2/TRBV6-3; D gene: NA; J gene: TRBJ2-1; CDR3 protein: CASSYSRDPYYNEQFF; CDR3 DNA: TGTGCCAGCAGTTACTCGAGGGATCCATACTACAATGAGCAGTTCTTC
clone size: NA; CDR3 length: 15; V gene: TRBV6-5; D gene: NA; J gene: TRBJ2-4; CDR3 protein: CASSPLELAKNIQYF; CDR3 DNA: TGTGCCAGCAGTCCGTTAGAATTAGCCAAAAACATTCAGTACTTC
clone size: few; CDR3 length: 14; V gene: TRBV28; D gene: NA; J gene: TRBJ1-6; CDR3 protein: CASVQGWNNSPLHF; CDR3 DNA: TGTGCCAGCGTTCAGGGTTGGAATAATTCACCCCTCCACTTT
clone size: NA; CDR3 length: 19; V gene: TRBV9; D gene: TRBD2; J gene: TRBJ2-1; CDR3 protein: CASSDPRLAGRTIYNEQFF; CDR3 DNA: TGTGCCAGCAGCGACCCTCGACTAGCGGGGCGCACTATCTACAATGAGCAGTTCTTC
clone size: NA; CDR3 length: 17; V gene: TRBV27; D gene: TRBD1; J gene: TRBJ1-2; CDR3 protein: CASSTSPRQGTNYGYTF; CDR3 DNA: TGTGCCAGCAGTACCTCCCCCCGACAGGGAACGAACTATGGCTACACCTTC
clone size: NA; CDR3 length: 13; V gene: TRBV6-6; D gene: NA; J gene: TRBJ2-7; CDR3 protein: CASSSTTESEQYF; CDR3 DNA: TGTGCCAGCAGTTCGACTACCGAAAGTGAGCAGTACTTC
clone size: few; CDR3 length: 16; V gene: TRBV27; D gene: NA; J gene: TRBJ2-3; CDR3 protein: CASSNTGRALTDTQYF; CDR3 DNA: TGTGCCAGCAGTAACACTGGGCGAGCTCTCACAGATACGCAGTATTTT
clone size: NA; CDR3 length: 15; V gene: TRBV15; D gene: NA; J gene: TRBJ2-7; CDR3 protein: CATSSRDTSSYEQYF; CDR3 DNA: TGTGCCACCAGCAGCCGAGACACGAGCTCCTACGAGCAGTACTTC
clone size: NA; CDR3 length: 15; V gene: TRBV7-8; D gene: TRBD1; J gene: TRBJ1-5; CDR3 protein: CASSLASTGDQPQHF; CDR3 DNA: TGTGCCAGCAGCTTAGCTTCTACAGGGGATCAGCCCCAGCATTTT
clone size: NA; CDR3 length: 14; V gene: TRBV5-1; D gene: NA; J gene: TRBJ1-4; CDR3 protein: CASSFGGSNEKLFF; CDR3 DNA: TGCGCCAGCAGCTTCGGCGGTTCTAATGAAAAACTGTTTTTT
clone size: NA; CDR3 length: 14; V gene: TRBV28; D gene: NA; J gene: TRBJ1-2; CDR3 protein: CATRGGARLSGYTF; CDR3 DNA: TGTGCCACTAGGGGGGGGGCAAGGTTGTCTGGCTACACCTTC
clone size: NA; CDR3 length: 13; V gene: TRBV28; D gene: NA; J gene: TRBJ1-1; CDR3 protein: CASSFRRVTEAFF; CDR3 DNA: TGTGCCAGCAGTTTTAGGAGAGTCACTGAAGCTTTCTTT
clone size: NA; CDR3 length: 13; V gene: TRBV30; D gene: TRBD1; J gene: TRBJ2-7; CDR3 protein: CAFFPGQSYEQYF; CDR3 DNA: TGTGCCTTCTTCCCGGGACAGAGCTACGAGCAGTACTTC
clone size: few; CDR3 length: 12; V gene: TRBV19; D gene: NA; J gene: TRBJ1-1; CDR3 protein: CASSVRGGEAFF; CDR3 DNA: TGTGCCAGTAGTGTTCGAGGGGGTGAAGCTTTCTTT
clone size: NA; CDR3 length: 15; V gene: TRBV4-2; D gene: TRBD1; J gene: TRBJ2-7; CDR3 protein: CASSHEKTGDYEQYF; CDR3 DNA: TGTGCCAGCAGCCATGAGAAGACAGGGGACTACGAGCAGTACTTC
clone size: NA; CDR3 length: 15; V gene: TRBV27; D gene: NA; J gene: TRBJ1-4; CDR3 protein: CASRGRKEYYEKLFF; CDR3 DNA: TGTGCCAGCAGGGGGAGAAAGGAATATTATGAAAAACTGTTTTTT
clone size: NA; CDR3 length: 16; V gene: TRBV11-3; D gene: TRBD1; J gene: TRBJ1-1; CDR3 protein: CATPGQGRGLSTEAFF; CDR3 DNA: TGTGCCACACCGGGACAGGGAAGAGGTTTGAGCACTGAAGCTTTCTTT